A single sample gave rise to the 27 T cell receptor beta chains below, sequenced in a study of beta chain features in type 1 diabetes. General observations from the study: Moderate but significant shortening of TCRB CDR3s was recorded in all four CD4+ subsets from Type 1 diabetes patients.

Antigen specificity for these receptors is unknown. The investigators reverse transcribed all of the isolated RNA, so they sequenced expressed TCRB transcripts. Some clones are missing from TCRdb's copy, which holds only in-frame ones; the method was immunoSEQ multiplex PCR. The data hold approximately 27,000 clones, with 49% observed a single time. The sample comprised stem cell memory CD4+ T cells from blood. These receptors came from a man aged 25 to 45 with type 1 diabetes.

This chain joins TRBV6-1 and TRBJ1-5; 9 nucleotides line up with TRBD1. The germline V gene encodes CDR1 MNHNS and CDR2 SASEGT. The CDR3 consists of 13 residues. J lost 7 bases, V lost 5 bases, and 3 bases had no gene match. The CDR3 loop reads CASSNTGGQPQHF. CDR3 DNA sequence: TGTGCCAGCAGTAACACAGGGGGCCAGCCCCAGCATTTT.

The chain carries TRBV9 and TRBJ2-3; 14 bases align to TRBD2. Trimming at V came to 3 bases and at J to 4 bases, leaving 7 bases not matched to a gene. Germline V gene sequence: CDR1 SGDLS, CDR2 YYNGEE. The CDR3 contains 17 residues. The CDR3 region is CASSATSGGASSDTQYF. CDR3 sequence (DNA): TGTGCCAGCAGCGCGACTAGCGGGGGGGCAAGTTCAGATACGCAGTATTTT.

This chain joins TRBV5-1 and TRBJ2-3; tentative D call: TRBD2 (6 bases). CDR1 and CDR2 (germline): SGHRS, YFSETQ. V lost 3 bases to trimming and J lost 0 bases, with 11 bases between them. The CDR3 is made up of 15 amino acids. CDR3 nucleotides: TGCGCCAGCAGCTCGGACGGGAGAAGCACAGATACGCAGTATTTT. This sequence encodes CASSSDGRSTDTQYF.

This chain connects TRBV5-1 to TRBJ1-1; 11 bases fit TRBD1. CDR3 length equals 15 residues. Per the germline V gene, CDR1 is SGHRS and CDR2 is YFSETQ. The junction had 8 bases not matched to a gene; V was cut back by 3 bases and J by 7 bases. The CDR3: CASSSGQGATSEAFF. CDR3 bases: TGCGCCAGCAGCTCAGGACAGGGGGCGACGAGTGAAGCTTTCTTT.

The genes are TRBV18 and TRBJ1-6, with TRBD1 matching 11 bases. The CDR3 has 15 residues. V lost 3 bases, J lost 7 bases, and 2 bases stayed unmatched. Germline V lookup: CDR1 KGHSH, CDR2 LQKENI. This CDR3 is CASSPGQGENSPLHF. The CDR3 coding sequence is TGTGCCAGCTCACCGGGACAGGGGGAAAATTCACCCCTCCACTTT. Full variable domain (rest looked up from reference TRBV18 and TRBJ1-6): NAGVMQNPRHLVRRRGQEARLRCSPMKGHSHVYWYRQLPEEGLKFMVYLQKENIIDESGMPKERFSAEFPKEGPSILRIQQVVRGDSAAYFCASSPGQGENSPLHFGNGTRLTVT.

This clone was observed a single time. This chain links TRBV15 with TRBJ2-7; 9 bases match TRBD2. CDR1 and CDR2 from the germline V gene are LNHNV and YYDKDF (reference sequence). The CDR3 extends over 15 amino acids. Trimming removed 1 base from V and 1 base from J; junction bases left unmatched: 2. CDR3 nucleotides: TGTGCCACCAGCAGAGTAGCGGGGGAGTCCTACGAGCAGTACTTC. Translation: CATSRVAGESYEQYF.

This chain connects TRBV6-1 to TRBJ2-1; 10 nucleotides match TRBD1. The CDR3 sequence is 15 residues long. V shed 11 bases and J 5 bases; nucleotides not matched to a gene: 12. The germline gives CDR1 MNHNS, CDR2 SASEGT. CDR3 sequence (DNA): TGTGCCCTATCTCTCTGGGGACAGGGGAACAATGAGCAGTTCTTC. Amino acid sequence: CALSLWGQGNNEQFF.

This chain links TRBV7-2 with TRBJ1-5, with 8 bases lining up with TRBD1. With 5 bases clipped from V and 7 bases from J, the junction kept 4 bases outside the gene matches. This CDR3 spans 13 amino acids. The V gene's germline CDR1 is SGHTA and CDR2 FQGNSA. CDR3 nucleotide sequence: TGTGCCAGCAGCGCAGGGGGCGGACAGCCCCAGCATTTT. It translates to CASSAGGGQPQHF.

V is TRBV5-1 and J is TRBJ2-2; TRBD2 agrees at 8 bases. Germline assignment: CDR1 SGHRS and CDR2 YFSETQ. The CDR3 spans 20 residues. After removal of 8 bases from V and 4 bases from J, the junction contained 25 bases not matched to a gene. CDR3 sequence reads: CARTMSGSFLQGLRTGELFF. CDR3 in DNA: TGCGCCAGGACTATGAGCGGGAGTTTTCTGCAGGGGCTTCGCACCGGGGAGCTGTTTTTT.

The CDR3 DNA follows: TGCGCCAGCACCTGGGGGCAGGACACTGAAGCTTTCTTT. Amino acids: CASTWGQDTEAFF. This chain joins TRBV5-1 and TRBJ1-1, with D maybe TRBD1 (6 bases). The V end was cut by 6 bases, the J end by 3 bases, with 12 bases between. Germline CDR1 is SGHRS and CDR2 is YFSETQ. This CDR3 contains 13 residues.

The V gene is TRBV5-1, the J gene TRBJ2-2; 8 nucleotides agree with TRBD2. Unmatched junction bases numbered 3, after V lost 4 bases and J lost 4 bases. Germline V CDR1 and CDR2: SGHRS, YFSETQ. CDR3 size: 14 residues. CDR3 DNA: TGCGCCAGCAGCCCGGGGGGGTTCACCGGGGAGCTGTTTTTT. It is translated as CASSPGGFTGELFF.

The chain combines TRBV4-1 with TRBJ1-2, with TRBD1 matching over 10 bases. Unmatched junction bases numbered 7, after V lost 4 bases and J lost 8 bases. Per the germline V gene, CDR1 is MGHRA and CDR2 is YSYEKL. CDR3 length: 14 residues. This chain's CDR3 is CASSPPGQGIGYTF. The CDR3 DNA reads TGCGCCAGCAGCCCACCGGGACAGGGGATAGGCTACACCTTC.

J is TRBJ2-1 and V is TRBV9, with 11 bases aligning to TRBD2. CDR3 length: 18 amino acids. V trimming: 4 bases; J trimming: 0 bases; junction bases outside the gene matches: 9. CDR1 SGDLS and CDR2 YYNGEE come from the germline V gene. The CDR3 loop is CASSPKTSGIISYNEQFF. CDR3 DNA sequence: TGTGCCAGCAGCCCAAAGACTAGCGGGATTATCTCCTACAATGAGCAGTTCTTC. Using reference TRBV9 and TRBJ2-1 for the parts outside the CDR3, the full variable domain is DSGVTQTPKHLITATGQRVTLRCSPRSGDLSVYWYQQSLDQGLQFLIQYYNGEERAKGNILERFSAQQFPDLHSELNLSSLELGDSALYFCASSPKTSGIISYNEQFFGPGTRLTVL.

This clone occurred a few times. This chain links TRBV5-1 with TRBJ1-2; 9 bases are a match to TRBD1. Losses at the gene ends were 0 bases for V and 6 bases for J; bases not matched to a gene: 0. This CDR3 has 13 amino acids. Germline values: CDR1 SGHRS, CDR2 YFSETQ. CDR3 nucleotide sequence: TGCGCCAGCAGCTTGGACAGGGGGCATGGCTACACCTTC. It translates to CASSLDRGHGYTF.

The rearrangement joins TRBV18 to TRBJ2-7; 12 bases agree with TRBD2. Germline CDR1 KGHSH, CDR2 LQKENI. J lost 1 base, V lost 3 bases, and 4 bases had no gene match. The CDR3 loop spans 16 amino acids. This CDR3 reads CASSPPGLAGSYEQYF. CDR3 DNA: TGTGCCAGCTCACCCCCTGGACTAGCGGGGTCCTACGAGCAGTACTTC.

The chain is built from TRBV7-8 and TRBJ2-3; TRBD2 matches at 11 bases. Trimming at V came to 5 bases and at J to 0 bases, leaving 7 bases not matched to a gene. Germline CDR1 reads SGHVS; CDR2 reads FQNEAQ. The CDR3 contains 17 residues. The CDR3 loop is CASSARLAGTSTDTQYF. The CDR3 coding sequence is TGTGCCAGCAGCGCCCGACTAGCGGGGACTAGCACAGATACGCAGTATTTT. The entire variable domain, with the rest obtained from reference TRBV7-8 and TRBJ2-3, is as follows: GAGVSQSPRYKVAKRGQDVALRCDPISGHVSLFWYQQALGQGPEFLTYFQNEAQLDKSGLPSDRFFAERPEGSVSTLKIQRTQQEDSAVYLCASSARLAGTSTDTQYFGPGTRLTVL.

V and J are TRBV5-8 and TRBJ2-2; 7 bases agree with TRBD1. Germline V gives CDR1 SGHTS, CDR2 YDEGEE. This CDR3 has 15 residues. The V segment lost 2 bases and the J segment 0 bases; nucleotides outside the gene matches: 1. CDR3 loop: CASSLDRANTGELFF. CDR3 coding DNA: TGTGCCAGCAGCTTAGACAGGGCGAACACCGGGGAGCTGTTTTTT.

DNA of the CDR3: TGTGCCAGTAGTACAAGGGGCGCGGTTAGCTCCTACGAGCAGTACTTC. Protein sequence: CASSTRGAVSSYEQYF. The rearrangement uses TRBV19 and TRBJ2-7; perhaps TRBD1 as D (5 bases). The CDR3 sequence is 16 residues long. Germline V CDR1 and CDR2: LNHDA, SQIVND (reference sequence). V was shortened by 4 bases and J by 0 bases, with 16 bases between the two germline ends. The full variable domain, its missing parts supplied by reference TRBV19 and TRBJ2-7, is DGGITQSPKYLFRKEGQNVTLSCEQNLNHDAMYWYRQDPGQGLRLIYYSQIVNDFQKGDIAEGYSVSREKKESFPLTVTSAQKNPTAFYLCASSTRGAVSSYEQYFGPGTRLTVT.

The CDR3 DNA reads TGTGCCAGCAGCGTAGGTAAACTAGCTACGCAGTATTTT. As protein: CASSVGKLATQYF. The chain combines TRBV9 with TRBJ2-3, with D perhaps matching TRBD2 (6 bases). The ends were cut back, 0 bases at V and 8 bases at J, with 10 bases in the middle. CDR1 and CDR2 (germline): SGDLS, YYNGEE. The CDR3 is made up of 13 amino acids.

This clone was counted between two and nine times. This chain links TRBV11-2 with TRBJ2-4; tentatively, D is TRBD1 (6 bases). The CDR3 sequence is 11 residues long. V gave up 4 bases and J gave up 9 bases, with 7 bases separating them. Looked up from germline, CDR1 is SGHAT and CDR2 is FQNNGV. The chain's CDR3 is CASSSGAIQYF. The CDR3, as DNA: TGTGCCAGCAGCTCAGGGGCCATTCAGTACTTC.

This rearrangement joins TRBV5-4 to TRBJ2-1, with 8 bases lining up with TRBD1. The V and J ends lost 4 bases and 9 bases, in that order; junction bases with no gene match: 3. Germline-derived CDR1 and CDR2 are SGHNT and YYREEE (reference sequence). The CDR3 contains 12 residues. The CDR3 here is CASSHRGSEQFF. The DNA of the CDR3 is TGTGCCAGCAGCCACAGGGGGAGTGAGCAGTTCTTC.

The CDR3 protein is CASSPRTYTNTGELFF. The CDR3 region has the DNA TGCGCCAGCAGCCCTCGAACATACACGAACACCGGGGAGCTGTTTTTT. This sequence joins TRBV5-1 and TRBJ2-2; no clear D. V was shortened by 4 bases and J by 0 bases, with 13 bases between the two germline ends. The germline gives CDR1 SGHRS, CDR2 YFSETQ. The CDR3 runs 16 residues.

This clone has more than one count but fewer than ten. CDR3 loop: CASTKTGNNIQYF. The CDR3 DNA sequence: TGTGCCAGCACCAAGACAGGGAATAACATTCAGTACTTC. This chain connects TRBV6-5 to TRBJ2-4, with TRBD1 identical over 7 bases. This CDR3 contains 13 residues. Germline values: CDR1 MNHEY, CDR2 SVGAGI. J was trimmed by 7 bases and V by 7 bases; bases with no gene match: 7.

This clone was found a few times. The chain uses TRBV28 and TRBJ2-7; 8 bases map to TRBD2. Per germline, CDR1 MDHEN and CDR2 SYDVKM. This CDR3 spans 16 amino acids. The V segment lost 2 bases and the J segment 2 bases; nucleotides outside the gene matches: 8. The CDR3 sequence is CASSLGGGGRTYEQYF. The CDR3 DNA reads TGTGCCAGCAGTTTAGGAGGCGGGGGGCGGACCTACGAGCAGTACTTC.

This clone was seen a few times. This rearrangement joins TRBV7-7 to TRBJ2-5, with a tentative D call TRBD1 (5 bases). The germline V gene encodes CDR1 SSHAT and CDR2 FNYEAQ (reference sequence). V was clipped by 5 bases and J by 1 base, with 8 bases between them. CDR3 size: 13 residues. CDR3 bases: TGTGCCAGCAGCACGACAGCCCAAGAGACCCAGTACTTC. Translation gives CASSTTAQETQYF.

This clone has a handful of counts. The gene calls are TRBV21-1 and TRBJ1-2; the table's D gene call, TRBD1, was not cross checked with the DNA. TRBV21-1 is a pseudogene segment. The CDR3 spans 15 residues. This chain's CDR3 is CASSKWDQGRYGYTF. The CDR3 DNA sequence: TGTGCCAGCAGCAAATGGGACCAGGGGAGATATGGCTACACCTTC.

The rearrangement joins TRBV5-4 to TRBJ2-1, with TRBD1 identical over 10 bases. The CDR3 spans 15 residues. Per germline, CDR1 SGHNT and CDR2 YYREEE (reference sequence). V was clipped by 3 bases and J by 6 bases; unmatched bases: 6. CDR3 in amino acids: CASSSGTGAVNEQFF. The CDR3 region has the DNA TGTGCCAGCAGCTCCGGGACAGGGGCAGTCAATGAGCAGTTCTTC. The complete variable domain, with remaining parts taken from reference TRBV5-4 and TRBJ2-1, reads ETGVTQSPTHLIKTRGQQVTLRCSSQSGHNTVSWYQQALGQGPQFIFQYYREEENGRGNFPPRFSGLQFPNYSSELNVNALELDDSALYLCASSSGTGAVNEQFFGPGTRLTVL.